This record concerns one TCR beta chain sequence. This CDR3 is 14 amino acids long. From germline, CDR1 is MNHEY and CDR2 SMNVEV (reference sequence). V lost 3 bases and J lost 3, with 12 bases in between. The data belong to a study of glioma-infiltrating T cells after dendritic cell vaccination. Some clones are missing from TCRdb's copy, which holds only in-frame ones; the method was immunoSEQ multiplex PCR. The data contain roughly 98,000 clones, 80% to 90% of them singletons. Sequencing was performed on blood, taken before dendritic cell vaccination. V usage is TRBV27 and J usage is TRBJ2-7; D gene uncertain. The TCR originated in a human donor with glioblastoma. The CDR3, as DNA: TGTGCCAGCAGTTTTTCGCAGAACCTCTACGAGCAGTACTTC. Translating gives CASSFSQNLYEQYF.